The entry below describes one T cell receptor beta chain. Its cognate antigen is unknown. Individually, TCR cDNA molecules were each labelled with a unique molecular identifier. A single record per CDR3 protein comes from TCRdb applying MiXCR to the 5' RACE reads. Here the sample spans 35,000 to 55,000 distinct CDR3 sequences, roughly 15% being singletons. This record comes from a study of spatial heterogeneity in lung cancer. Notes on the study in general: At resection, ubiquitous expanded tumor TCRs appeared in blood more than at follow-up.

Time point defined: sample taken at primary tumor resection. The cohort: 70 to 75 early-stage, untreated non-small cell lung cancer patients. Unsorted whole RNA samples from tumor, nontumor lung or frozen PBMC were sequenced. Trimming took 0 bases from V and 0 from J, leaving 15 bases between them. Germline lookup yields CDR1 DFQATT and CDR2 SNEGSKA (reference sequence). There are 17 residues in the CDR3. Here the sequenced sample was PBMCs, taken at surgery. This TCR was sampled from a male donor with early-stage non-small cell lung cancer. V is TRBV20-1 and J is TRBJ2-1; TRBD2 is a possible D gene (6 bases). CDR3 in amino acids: CSARDRLARSSYNEQFF. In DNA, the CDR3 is TGCAGTGCTAGAGATCGTCTAGCGCGAAGCTCCTACAATGAGCAGTTCTTC.